This T cell receptor (beta chain) was found in a study of OX40 agonist ivuxolimab in advanced cancers. Study as a whole: Ivuxolimab is an agonistic anti-OX40 (CD134) antibody, and patients were treated with it. Head and neck, renal cell, melanoma or hepatocellular carcinoma were the cancers that dose-escalation patients had. Participants, about 83% male, averaged about 59 years of age, ranging from about 23 to 80.

Profiling relied on immunoSEQ multiplex PCR, and the TCRdb table lists in-frame clones only, not all of them. The sample consists of some 16,000 clones, 70% to 90% of them appearing once. The CDR3 has 14 residues. With V trimmed by 4 bases and J by 4 bases, 5 bases remained unmatched. Germline CDR1 and CDR2: LNHDA and SQIVND (reference sequence). This chain connects TRBV19 to TRBJ2-7; 9 nucleotides match TRBD1. The receptor was derived from an adult with an advanced solid tumor such as melanoma, head and neck, liver or kidney cancer. The source was CD4+ or CD8+ T cells sorted from blood, collected in a trial of the OX40 agonist ivuxolimab. CDR3 residues: CASSTTGGRYEQYF. Here the CDR3 DNA reads TGTGCCAGTAGTACCACAGGGGGCAGGTACGAGCAGTACTTC.